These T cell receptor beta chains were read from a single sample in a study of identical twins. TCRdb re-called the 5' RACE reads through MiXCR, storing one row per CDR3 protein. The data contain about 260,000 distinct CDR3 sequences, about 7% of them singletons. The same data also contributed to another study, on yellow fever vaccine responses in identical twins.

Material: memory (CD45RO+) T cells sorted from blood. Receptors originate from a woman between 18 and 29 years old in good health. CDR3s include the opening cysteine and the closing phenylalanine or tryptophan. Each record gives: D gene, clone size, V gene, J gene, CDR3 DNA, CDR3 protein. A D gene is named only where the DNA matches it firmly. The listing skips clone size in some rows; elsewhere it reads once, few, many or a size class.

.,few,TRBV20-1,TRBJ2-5,TGCAGTGCTATGGGGCGGGGGCGAAACCAAGAGACCCAGTACTTC,CSAMGRGRNQETQYF
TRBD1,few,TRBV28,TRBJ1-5,TGTGCCAGCAGCGACCGGGACAGTTATAGCAATCAGCCCCAGCATTTT,CASSDRDSYSNQPQHF
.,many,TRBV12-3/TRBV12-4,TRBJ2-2,TGTGCCAGCTTTAGGGGGACCGGGGAGCTGTTTTTT,CASFRGTGELFF
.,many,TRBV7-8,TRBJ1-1,TGTGCCAGCAGCCCCAGGGTGGGGGGCCTGAACACTGAAGCTTTCTTT,CASSPRVGGLNTEAFF
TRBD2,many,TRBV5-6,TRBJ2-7,TGTGCCAGCAGCAGGACTAGCGGGAGAGGGTACGAGCAGTACTTC,CASSRTSGRGYEQYF
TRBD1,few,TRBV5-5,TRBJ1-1,TGTGCCAGCAGCTTCCTCAAGCAGACCGGGACAGTTAACACTGAAGCTTTCTTT,CASSFLKQTGTVNTEAFF
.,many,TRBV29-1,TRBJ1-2,TGCAGCGTTGTAGGGGGGCAGGATGGCTACACCTTC,CSVVGGQDGYTF
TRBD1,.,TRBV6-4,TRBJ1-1,TGTGCCAGCAGTACCCATGACAGGGGGGCAAAGAACACTGAAGCTTTCTTT,CASSTHDRGAKNTEAFF
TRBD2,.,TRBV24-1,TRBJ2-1,TGTGCCACCAGTGATCCCACCGGGACTAGCGGGAGAGATGAGCAGTTCTTC,CATSDPTGTSGRDEQFF
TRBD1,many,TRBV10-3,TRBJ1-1,TGTGCCATCAGAGGACAGGGTAGATTAACTGAAGCTTTCTTT,CAIRGQGRLTEAFF
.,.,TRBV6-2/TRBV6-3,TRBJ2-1,TGTGCCAGCAGTCGGACCCCCTACAATGAGCAGTTCTTC,CASSRTPYNEQFF
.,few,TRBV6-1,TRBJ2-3,TGTGCCAGCAGGGGCGGGCCACCCACAGATACGCAGTATTTT,CASRGGPPTDTQYF
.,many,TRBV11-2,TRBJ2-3,TGTGCCAGCAGCTGGGGCAGGCAGCCAGATACGCAGTATTTT,CASSWGRQPDTQYF
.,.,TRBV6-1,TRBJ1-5,TGTGCCAGCAGGACTGGGGGGGATCAGCCCCAGCATTTT,CASRTGGDQPQHF
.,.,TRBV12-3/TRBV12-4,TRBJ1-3,TGTGCCAGCAAAACAGGGTTTGGTGGAAACACCATATATTTT,CASKTGFGGNTIYF
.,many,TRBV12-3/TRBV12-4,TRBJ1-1,TGTGCCAGCAGTTCGTCGGTGAACACTGAAGCTTTCTTT,CASSSSVNTEAFF
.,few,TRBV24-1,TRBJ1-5,TGTGCCACCCGTGGGCAGGGCAGCAATCAGCCCCAGCATTTT,CATRGQGSNQPQHF
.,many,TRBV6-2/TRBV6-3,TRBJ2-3,TGTGCCAGCAGCTTACACAGGGAACTATCAGATACGCAGTATTTT,CASSLHRELSDTQYF
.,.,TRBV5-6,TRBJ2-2,TGTGCCAGCAGCCCCGGGGGCAGGGCAATCACCGGGGAGCTGTTTTTT,CASSPGGRAITGELFF
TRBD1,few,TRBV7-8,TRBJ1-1,TGTGCCAGCAGCCCGCGGACAGGGTACACTGAAGCTTTCTTT,CASSPRTGYTEAFF
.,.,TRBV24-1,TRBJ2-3,TGTGCCACCAGTGAACAGGACCTTCTTGATACGCAGTATTTT,CATSEQDLLDTQYF
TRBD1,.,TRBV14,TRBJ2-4,TGTGCCAGCAGCCAAGATAAGGACAGGGGGCGGCACATTCAGTACTTC,CASSQDKDRGRHIQYF
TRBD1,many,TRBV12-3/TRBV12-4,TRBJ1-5,TGTGCCAGCAGCCGACAGGGCGGTCAGCCCCAGCATTTT,CASSRQGGQPQHF
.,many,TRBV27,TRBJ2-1,TGTGCCAGCAGTTTCAGGGTAGGGGCCAATGAGCAGTTCTTC,CASSFRVGANEQFF
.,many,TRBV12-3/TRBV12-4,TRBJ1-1,TGTGCCAGCAGTAGGGGACGGTGGACTGAAGCTTTCTTT,CASSRGRWTEAFF
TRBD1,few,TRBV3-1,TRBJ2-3,TGTGCCAGCAGCCAAGATTGGCGCTGGACAGGGGTCCCAGATACGCAGTATTTT,CASSQDWRWTGVPDTQYF
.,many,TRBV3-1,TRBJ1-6,TGTGCCAGCAGCCAAGTGAACGGGAATTCACCCCTCCACTTT,CASSQVNGNSPLHF
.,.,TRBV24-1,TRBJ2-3,TGTGCCACCAGTGAAGCTGTGGCAGATACGCAGTATTTT,CATSEAVADTQYF
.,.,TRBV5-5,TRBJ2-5,TGTGCCAGCAGCGCCCACCTAGAGACCCAGTACTTC,CASSAHLETQYF
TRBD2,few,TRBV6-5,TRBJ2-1,TGTGCCAGCAGTTCGGGACTAGCGGGCAAAACCTACAATGAGCAGTTCTTC,CASSSGLAGKTYNEQFF
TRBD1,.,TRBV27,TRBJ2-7,TGTGCCAGCAGCGCCCCCGGGACAGGGAGGAGCGAGCAGTACTTC,CASSAPGTGRSEQYF
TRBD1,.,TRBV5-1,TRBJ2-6,TGCGCCAGCAGCGCAAAACAGGGGGCCCTCTCTGGGGCCAACGTCCTGACTTTC,CASSAKQGALSGANVLTF
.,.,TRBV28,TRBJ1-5,TGTGCCAGCAGCCGAGAGGGGGTCGGTCAGCCCCAGCATTTT,CASSREGVGQPQHF
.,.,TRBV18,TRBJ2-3,TGTGCCAGCTCACAAAACCCCGGACACTCCACAGATACGCAGTATTTT,CASSQNPGHSTDTQYF
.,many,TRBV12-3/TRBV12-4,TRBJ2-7,TGTGCCAGCAGTTTCGTCCAAGATTACGAGCAGTACTTC,CASSFVQDYEQYF
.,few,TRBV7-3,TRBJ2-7,TGTGCCAGCAGCTTAGGCAGCGAGTACGAGCAGTACTTC,CASSLGSEYEQYF
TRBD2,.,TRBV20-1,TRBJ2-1,TGCAGTGCTAGAGATTCGACGGGGGGATACAATGAGCAGTTCTTC,CSARDSTGGYNEQFF
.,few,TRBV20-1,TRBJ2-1,TGCAGTGCCGGGACTCCCAACTCCTACAATGAGCAGTTCTTC,CSAGTPNSYNEQFF
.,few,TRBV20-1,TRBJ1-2,TGCAGTGCCCGGACAGCCGACTCAGCAGGAGGCTACACCTTC,CSARTADSAGGYTF
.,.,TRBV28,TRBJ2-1,TGTGCCAGCAGTTTCGGTGTGGGTGGCAGAAGCTCCTACAATGAGCAGTTCTTC,CASSFGVGGRSSYNEQFF
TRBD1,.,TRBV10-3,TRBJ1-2,TGTGCCATGCAAACAGGGGTCTCTAATGGCTACACCTTC,CAMQTGVSNGYTF
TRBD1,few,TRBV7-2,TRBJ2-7,TGTGCCAGCAGTTTTAAGACAGGGGCAGTCTACGAGCAGTACTTC,CASSFKTGAVYEQYF